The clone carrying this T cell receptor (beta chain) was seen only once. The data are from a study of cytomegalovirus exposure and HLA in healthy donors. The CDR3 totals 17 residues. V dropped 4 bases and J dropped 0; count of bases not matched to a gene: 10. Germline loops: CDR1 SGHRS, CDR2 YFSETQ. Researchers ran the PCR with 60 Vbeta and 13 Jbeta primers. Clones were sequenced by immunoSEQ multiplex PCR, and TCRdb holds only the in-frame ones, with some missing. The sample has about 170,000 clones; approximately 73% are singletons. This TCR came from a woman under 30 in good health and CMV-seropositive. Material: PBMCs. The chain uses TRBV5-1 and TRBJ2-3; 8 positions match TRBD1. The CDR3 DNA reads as TGCGCCAGCAGCCCATATCGACAGGGGAGGAGCACAGATACGCAGTATTTT. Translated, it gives CASSPYRQGRSTDTQYF.